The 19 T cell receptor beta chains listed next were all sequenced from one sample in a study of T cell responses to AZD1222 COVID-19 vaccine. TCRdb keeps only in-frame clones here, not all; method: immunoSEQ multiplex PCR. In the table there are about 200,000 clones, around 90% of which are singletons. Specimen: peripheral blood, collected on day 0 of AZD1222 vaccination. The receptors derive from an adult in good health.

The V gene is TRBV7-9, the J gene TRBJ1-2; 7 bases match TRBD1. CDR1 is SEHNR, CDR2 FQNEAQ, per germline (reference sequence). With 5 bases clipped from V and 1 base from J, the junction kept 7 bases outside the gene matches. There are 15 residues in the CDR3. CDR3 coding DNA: TGTGCCAGCAGCACGAACCGGGACAGTAACTATGGCTACACCTTC. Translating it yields CASSTNRDSNYGYTF.

The CDR3 sequence: CASALSGLGRSTIYF. DNA for the CDR3: TGCGCCAGCGCCCTATCGGGGTTGGGGAGGAGCACCATATATTTT. The chain uses TRBV5-1 and TRBJ1-3; the D is unclear. This CDR3 has 15 residues. The ends were cut back, 7 bases at V and 9 bases at J, with 23 bases in the middle. CDR1 is SGHRS, CDR2 YFSETQ, per germline.

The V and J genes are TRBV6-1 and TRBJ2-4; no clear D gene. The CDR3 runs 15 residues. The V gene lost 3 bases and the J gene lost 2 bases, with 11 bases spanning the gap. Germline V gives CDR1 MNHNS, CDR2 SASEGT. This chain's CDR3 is CASSDLRNTKNIQYF. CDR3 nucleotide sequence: TGTGCCAGCAGTGATCTCAGAAACACCAAAAACATTCAGTACTTC.

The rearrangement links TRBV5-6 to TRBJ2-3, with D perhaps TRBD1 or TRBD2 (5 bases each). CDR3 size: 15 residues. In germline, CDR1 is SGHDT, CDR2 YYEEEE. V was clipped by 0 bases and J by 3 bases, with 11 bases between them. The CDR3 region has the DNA TGTGCCAGCAGCTTGGATTGGGGGAAGACAGATACGCAGTATTTT. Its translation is CASSLDWGKTDTQYF.

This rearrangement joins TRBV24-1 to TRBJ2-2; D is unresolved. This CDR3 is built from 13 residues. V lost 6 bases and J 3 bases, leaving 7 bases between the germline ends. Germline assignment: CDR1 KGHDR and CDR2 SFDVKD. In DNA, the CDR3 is TGTGCCACCAGTAACACTTACACCGGGGAGCTGTTTTTT. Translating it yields CATSNTYTGELFF.

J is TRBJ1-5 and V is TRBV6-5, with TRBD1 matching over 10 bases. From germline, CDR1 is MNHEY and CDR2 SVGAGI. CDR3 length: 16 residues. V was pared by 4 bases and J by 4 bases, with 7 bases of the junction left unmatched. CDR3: CASSLGTGALNQPQHF. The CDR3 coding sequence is TGTGCCAGCAGTTTGGGGACAGGGGCGTTAAATCAGCCCCAGCATTTT.

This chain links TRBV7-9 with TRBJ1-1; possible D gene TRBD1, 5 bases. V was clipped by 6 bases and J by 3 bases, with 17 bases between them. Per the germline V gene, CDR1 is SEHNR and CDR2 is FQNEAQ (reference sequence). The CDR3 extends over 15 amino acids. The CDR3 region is CASRRQGLGDTEAFF. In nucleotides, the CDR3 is TGTGCCAGCAGGCGACAAGGGCTAGGGGACACTGAAGCTTTCTTT.

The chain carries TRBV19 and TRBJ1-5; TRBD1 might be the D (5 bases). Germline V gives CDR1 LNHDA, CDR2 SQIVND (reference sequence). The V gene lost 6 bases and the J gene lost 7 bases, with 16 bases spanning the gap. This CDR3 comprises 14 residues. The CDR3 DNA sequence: TGTGCCAGTAGATTAGCCCCGGGGGTCCAGCCCCAGCATTTT. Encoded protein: CASRLAPGVQPQHF. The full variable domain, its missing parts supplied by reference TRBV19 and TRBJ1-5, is DGGITQSPKYLFRKEGQNVTLSCEQNLNHDAMYWYRQDPGQGLRLIYYSQIVNDFQKGDIAEGYSVSREKKESFPLTVTSAQKNPTAFYLCASRLAPGVQPQHFGDGTRLSIL.

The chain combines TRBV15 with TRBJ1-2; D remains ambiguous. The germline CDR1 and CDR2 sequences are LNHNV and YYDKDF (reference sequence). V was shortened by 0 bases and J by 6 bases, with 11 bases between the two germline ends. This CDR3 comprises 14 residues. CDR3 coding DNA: TGTGCCACCAGCAGAGATCGGGTACAAGATGGCTACACCTTC. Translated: CATSRDRVQDGYTF.

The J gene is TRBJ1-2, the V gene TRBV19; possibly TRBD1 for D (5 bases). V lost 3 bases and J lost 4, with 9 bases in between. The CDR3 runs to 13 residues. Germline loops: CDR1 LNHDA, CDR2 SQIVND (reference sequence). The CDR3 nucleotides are TGTGCCAGTAGTATGTGGGACGGCTATGGCTACACCTTC. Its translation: CASSMWDGYGYTF.

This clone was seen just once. The CDR3: CATSRLSSNEKLFF. The CDR3 DNA sequence: TGTGCCACCAGTCGGCTTTCTTCTAATGAAAAACTGTTTTTT. The chain employs TRBV19 and TRBJ1-4; D remains unclear. The ends were cut back, 10 bases at V and 3 bases at J, with 15 bases in the middle. The CDR3 loop spans 14 amino acids. Germline CDR1 and CDR2: LNHDA and SQIVND (reference sequence).

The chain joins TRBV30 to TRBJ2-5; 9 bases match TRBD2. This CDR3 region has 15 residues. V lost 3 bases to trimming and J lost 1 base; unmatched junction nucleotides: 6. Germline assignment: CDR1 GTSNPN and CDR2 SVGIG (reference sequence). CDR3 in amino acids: CAWRPGLAVQETQYF. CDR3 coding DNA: TGTGCCTGGAGACCGGGACTAGCCGTCCAAGAGACCCAGTACTTC.

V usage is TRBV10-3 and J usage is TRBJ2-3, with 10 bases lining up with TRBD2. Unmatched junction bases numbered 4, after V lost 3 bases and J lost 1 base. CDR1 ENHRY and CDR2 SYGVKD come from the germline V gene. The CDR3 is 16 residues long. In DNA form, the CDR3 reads TGTGCCATCAGTGAATACCTAGCGGGGGGCACAGATACGCAGTATTTT. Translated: CAISEYLAGGTDTQYF.

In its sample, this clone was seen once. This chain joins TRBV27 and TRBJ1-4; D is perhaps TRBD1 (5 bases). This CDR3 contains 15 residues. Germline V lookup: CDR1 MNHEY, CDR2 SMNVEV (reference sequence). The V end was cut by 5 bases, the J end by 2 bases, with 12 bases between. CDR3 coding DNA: TGTGCCAGCAGTCAGTCCTGGGGCACTAATGAAAAACTGTTTTTT. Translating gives CASSQSWGTNEKLFF.

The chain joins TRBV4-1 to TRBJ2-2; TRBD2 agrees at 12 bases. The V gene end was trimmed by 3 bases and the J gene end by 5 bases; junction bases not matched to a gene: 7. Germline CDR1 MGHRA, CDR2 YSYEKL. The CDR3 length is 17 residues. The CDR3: CASSHLLAGGPTGELFF. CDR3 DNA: TGCGCCAGCAGCCATCTACTAGCGGGGGGTCCAACCGGGGAGCTGTTTTTT.

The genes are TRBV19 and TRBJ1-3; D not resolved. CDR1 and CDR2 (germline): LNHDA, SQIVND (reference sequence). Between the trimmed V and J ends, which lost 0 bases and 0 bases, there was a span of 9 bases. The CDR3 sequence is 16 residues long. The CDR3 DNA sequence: TGTGCCAGTAGTATAGATCGGCATTCCTCTGGAAACACCATATATTTT. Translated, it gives CASSIDRHSSGNTIYF.

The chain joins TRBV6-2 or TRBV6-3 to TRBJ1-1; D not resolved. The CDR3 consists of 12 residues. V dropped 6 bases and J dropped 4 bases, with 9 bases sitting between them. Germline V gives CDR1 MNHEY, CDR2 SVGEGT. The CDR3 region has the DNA TGTGCCAGCAGCCGGGGTGTCACTGAAGCTTTCTTT. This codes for CASSRGVTEAFF.

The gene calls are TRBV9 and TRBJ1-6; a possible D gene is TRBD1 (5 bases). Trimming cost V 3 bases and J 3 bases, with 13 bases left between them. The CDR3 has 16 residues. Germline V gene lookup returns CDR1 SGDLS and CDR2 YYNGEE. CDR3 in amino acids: CASSASGTVYNSPLHF. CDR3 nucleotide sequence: TGTGCCAGCAGCGCGAGCGGGACGGTCTATAATTCACCCCTCCACTTT. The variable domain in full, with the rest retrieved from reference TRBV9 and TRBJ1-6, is DSGVTQTPKHLITATGQRVTLRCSPRSGDLSVYWYQQSLDQGLQFLIQYYNGEERAKGNILERFSAQQFPDLHSELNLSSLELGDSALYFCASSASGTVYNSPLHFGNGTRLTVT.

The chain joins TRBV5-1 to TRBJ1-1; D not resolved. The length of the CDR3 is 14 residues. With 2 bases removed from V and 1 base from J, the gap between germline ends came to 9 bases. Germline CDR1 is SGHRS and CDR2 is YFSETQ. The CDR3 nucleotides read TGCGCCAGCAGCTTTCTTGGGGAGAACACTGAAGCTTTCTTT. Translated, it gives CASSFLGENTEAFF.